The 2 T cell receptor beta chains given below trace back to one sample, sequenced in a study of T cells in Graves' hyperthyroidism and ophthalmopathy. What was amplified from RNA transcripts were TCR beta CDR3 regions. HTBI primers were the set used in a first-round RT-PCR of the TCR CDR3. MiXCR, applied by TCRdb to the multiplex PCR reads, yields one record per CDR3 protein. The table records fewer than 750,000 distinct CDR3 sequences, approximately 14% of them present only once. The sequencing sample was made of blood. These receptors all stem from a woman in her thirties or forties with Graves' ophthalmopathy.

This rearrangement joins TRBV6-1 to TRBJ2-5; 9 bases agree with TRBD2. Trimming removed 8 bases from V and 5 bases from J; junction bases left unmatched: 9. There are 14 residues in the CDR3. CDR1 is MNHNS, CDR2 SASEGT, per germline. The CDR3 is CASGRSGGRETQYF. In nucleotides, the CDR3 is TGTGCCAGCGGCCGTAGCGGGGGCAGGGAGACCCAGTACTTC.

This clonotype was counted at least ten times. V usage is TRBV24-1 and J usage is TRBJ1-2, with D unclear. Trimming stripped 6 bases from V and 9 bases from J, with 13 bases between. The CDR3 is made up of 12 amino acids. The germline V gene has CDR1 KGHDR and CDR2 SFDVKD. The CDR3 spells CATSNRLVRYTF. CDR3 nucleotide sequence: TGTGCCACCAGTAATCGGCTAGTTCGCTACACCTTC.